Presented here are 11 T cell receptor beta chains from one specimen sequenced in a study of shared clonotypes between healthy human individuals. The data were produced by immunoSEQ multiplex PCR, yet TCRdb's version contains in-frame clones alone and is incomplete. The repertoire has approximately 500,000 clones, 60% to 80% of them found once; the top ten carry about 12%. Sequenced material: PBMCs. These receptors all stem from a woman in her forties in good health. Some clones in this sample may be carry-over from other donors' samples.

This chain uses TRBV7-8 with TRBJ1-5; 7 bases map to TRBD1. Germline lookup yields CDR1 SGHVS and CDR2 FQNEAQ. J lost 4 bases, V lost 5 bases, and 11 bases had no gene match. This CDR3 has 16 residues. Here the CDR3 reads CASSPPSTGRNQPQHF. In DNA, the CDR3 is TGTGCCAGCAGCCCCCCTTCGACAGGGCGAAATCAGCCCCAGCATTTT.

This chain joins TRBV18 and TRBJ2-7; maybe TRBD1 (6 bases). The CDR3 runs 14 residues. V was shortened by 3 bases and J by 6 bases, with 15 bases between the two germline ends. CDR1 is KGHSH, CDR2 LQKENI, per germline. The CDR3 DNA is TGTGCCAGCTCACCCCGGGCAGGGGTCGGCGAGCAGTACTTC. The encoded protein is CASSPRAGVGEQYF. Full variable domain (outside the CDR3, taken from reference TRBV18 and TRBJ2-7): NAGVMQNPRHLVRRRGQEARLRCSPMKGHSHVYWYRQLPEEGLKFMVYLQKENIIDESGMPKERFSAEFPKEGPSILRIQQVVRGDSAAYFCASSPRAGVGEQYFGPGTRLTVT.

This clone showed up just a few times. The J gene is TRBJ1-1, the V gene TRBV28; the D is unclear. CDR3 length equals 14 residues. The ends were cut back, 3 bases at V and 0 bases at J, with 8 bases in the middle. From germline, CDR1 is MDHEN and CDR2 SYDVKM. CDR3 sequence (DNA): TGTGCCAGCAGTTTGGGCAGGCTGAACACTGAAGCTTTCTTT. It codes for CASSLGRLNTEAFF.

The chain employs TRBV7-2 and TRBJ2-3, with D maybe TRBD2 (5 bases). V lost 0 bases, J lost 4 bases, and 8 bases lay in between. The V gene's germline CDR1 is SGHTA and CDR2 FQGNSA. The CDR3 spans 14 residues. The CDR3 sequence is CASSLAGASDTQYF. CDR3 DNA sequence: TGTGCCAGCAGCTTAGCGGGAGCATCAGATACGCAGTATTTT.

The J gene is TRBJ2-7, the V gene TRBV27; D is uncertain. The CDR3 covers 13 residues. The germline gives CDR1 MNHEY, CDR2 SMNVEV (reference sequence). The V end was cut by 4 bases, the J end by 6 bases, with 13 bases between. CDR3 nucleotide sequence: TGTGCCAGCAGTTCCATTTCTAGAAGCGAGCAGTACTTC. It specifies CASSSISRSEQYF.

CDR3 coding DNA: TGCGCCAGCAGTTCCGGGACTGAGGGTGGGGAGCTGTTTTTT. Translation: CASSSGTEGGELFF. This chain links TRBV5-1 with TRBJ2-2; perhaps TRBD2 as D (6 bases). The CDR3 runs 14 residues. Trimming shortened V by 5 bases and J by 8 bases, and 16 bases separated the two germline ends. Per the germline V gene, CDR1 is SGHRS and CDR2 is YFSETQ.

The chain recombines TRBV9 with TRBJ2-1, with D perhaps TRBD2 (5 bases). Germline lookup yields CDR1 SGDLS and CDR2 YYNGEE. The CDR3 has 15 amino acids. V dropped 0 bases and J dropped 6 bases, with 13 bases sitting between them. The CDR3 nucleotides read TGTGCCAGCAGCGTAGGACGAGGGCGCCTCAATGAGCAGTTCTTC. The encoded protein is CASSVGRGRLNEQFF.

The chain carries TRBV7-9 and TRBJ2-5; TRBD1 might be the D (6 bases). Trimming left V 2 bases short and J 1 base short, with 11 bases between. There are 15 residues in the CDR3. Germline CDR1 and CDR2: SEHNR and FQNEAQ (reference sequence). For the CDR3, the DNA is TGTGCCAGCAGCTTAACCGGGACACGCCAAGAGACCCAGTACTTC. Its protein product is CASSLTGTRQETQYF.

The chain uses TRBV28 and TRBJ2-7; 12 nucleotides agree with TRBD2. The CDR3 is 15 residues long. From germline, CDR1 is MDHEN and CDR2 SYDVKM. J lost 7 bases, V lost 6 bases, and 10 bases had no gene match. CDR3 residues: CASRIRLAGVREQYF. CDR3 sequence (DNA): TGTGCCAGCAGGATAAGACTAGCGGGAGTAAGGGAGCAGTACTTC. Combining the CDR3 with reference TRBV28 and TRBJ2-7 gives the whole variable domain DVKVTQSSRYLVKRTGEKVFLECVQDMDHENMFWYRQDPGLGLRLIYFSYDVKMKEKGDIPEGYSVSREKKERFSLILESASTNQTSMYLCASRIRLAGVREQYFGPGTRLTVT.

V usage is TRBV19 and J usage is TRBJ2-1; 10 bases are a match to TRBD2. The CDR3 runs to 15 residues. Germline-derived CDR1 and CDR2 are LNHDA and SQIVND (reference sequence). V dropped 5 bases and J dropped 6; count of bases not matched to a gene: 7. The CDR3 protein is CASSPLAGDGNEQFF. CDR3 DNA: TGTGCCAGTAGTCCTCTAGCGGGAGACGGCAATGAGCAGTTCTTC.

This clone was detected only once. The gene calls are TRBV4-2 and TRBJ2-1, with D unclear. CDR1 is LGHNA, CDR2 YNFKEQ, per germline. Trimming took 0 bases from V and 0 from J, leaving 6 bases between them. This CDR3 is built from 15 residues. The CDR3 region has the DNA TGTGCCAGCAGCCAAGAACCGTTCTCCTACAATGAGCAGTTCTTC. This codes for CASSQEPFSYNEQFF.